This is a list of T cell receptor beta chains from one sample in a study of blood T cell repertoires in COVID-19. Method: immunoSEQ multiplex PCR; TCRdb's copy keeps in-frame clones and lacks some. This table holds hundreds of thousands of clones, about 80% found once. What was sequenced was peripheral blood. The receptors were gathered from an elderly woman with active or convalescent COVID-19. CDR3s include the opening cysteine and the closing phenylalanine or tryptophan. D genes are given only for firm matches. Size values are once, few and many counts, or a class for expanded clones, and some rows have none.

cdr3_nt cdr3_aa clone_size j_call d_call v_call
TGTGCCAGCAGTTACCCAGGCACAGATACGCAGTATTTT CASSYPGTDTQYF once TRBJ2-3 - TRBV6-5
TGTGCCAGTAGCCTCGACATGTGGGGCAATCAGCCCCAGCATTTT CASSLDMWGNQPQHF - TRBJ1-5 - TRBV19
TGTGCCAGCAGTGACCGGACAGCTAGCACAGATACGCAGTATTTT CASSDRTASTDTQYF - TRBJ2-3 - TRBV6-1
TGTGCCAGTAGTTTCCAGAGAAACACCATATATTTT CASSFQRNTIYF few TRBJ1-3 - TRBV19
TGTGCCAGCAGTTCTTACCAGAATAGCAATCAGCCCCAGCATTTT CASSSYQNSNQPQHF once TRBJ1-5 - TRBV6-6
TGCGCCAGCAGCCCAAGACAGGGAGGCACCGGGGAGCTGTTTTTT CASSPRQGGTGELFF - TRBJ2-2 - TRBV5-1
TGCGCCAGCAGCCCGACTGCAAGCTCCTATAATTCACCCCTCCACTTT CASSPTASSYNSPLHF few TRBJ1-6 - TRBV5-1
TGCGCCAGCAGGGACGGACTCGCCTCTGGAAACACCATATATTTT CASRDGLASGNTIYF - TRBJ1-3 - TRBV5-1
TGCAGCACGGGACAGATAATGAACACTGAAGCTTTCTTT CSTGQIMNTEAFF - TRBJ1-1 TRBD1 TRBV29-1
TGTGCCAGCAGCTTACCCCGAACAGGGGCCCTCTATGGCTACACCTTC CASSLPRTGALYGYTF - TRBJ1-2 TRBD1 TRBV28
TGTGCCAGCAGCCATTACACAGGGGAGACCCAGTACTTC CASSHYTGETQYF - TRBJ2-5 - TRBV7-7
TGTGCCAGCAGCTCCCCGACAGGGGGCTTCTCTAACACTGAAGCTTTCTTT CASSSPTGGFSNTEAFF - TRBJ1-1 TRBD1 TRBV7-9
TGTGCCAGCAGCTCCAGTGACTCGTCTTCCTACGAGCAGTACTTC CASSSSDSSSYEQYF - TRBJ2-7 - TRBV11-2
TGTGCCAGCAGGCCAGCGGGGGGGAATACCGGGGAGCTGTTTTTT CASRPAGGNTGELFF - TRBJ2-2 TRBD2 TRBV7-6
TGTGCCAGCAGTTTACCGGGGACTAGCGGGAGAGTGCAGTACTTC CASSLPGTSGRVQYF - TRBJ2-7 TRBD2 TRBV28
TGTGCCAGCAGCCAAGACAGTACGTACACAGATACGCAGTATTTT CASSQDSTYTDTQYF - TRBJ2-3 - TRBV4-2
TGTGCCAGCAGCTCTGGACAGGCTGGAGGCATTCAGTACTTC CASSSGQAGGIQYF - TRBJ2-4 TRBD1 TRBV5-4
TGTGCTAGTGGTTTGGGCGGACAGGGCGGAGATACGCAGTATTTT CASGLGGQGGDTQYF once TRBJ2-3 TRBD1 TRBV12-5
TGTGCCAGCAGTTTGGCCGGGAAAGCTTTCTTT CASSLAGKAFF - TRBJ1-1 - TRBV28
TGTGCCACCAGCAGAGATCGCGGCTACGAGCAGTACTTC CATSRDRGYEQYF - TRBJ2-7 - TRBV15
TGCGCCAGCAGCTTCTCAGGGGACGATCAGCCCCAGCATTTT CASSFSGDDQPQHF - TRBJ1-5 - TRBV5-1
TGCGCCAGCAGCTTGGGAGGGAGGAGGAAAGATACGCAGTATTTT CASSLGGRRKDTQYF - TRBJ2-3 - TRBV5-1
TGTGCCAGCTCACCACCCGAGGGAAGTGGGGCCAACGTCCTGACTTTC CASSPPEGSGANVLTF - TRBJ2-6 - TRBV18
TGTGCCAGCAGCTTGCGGAGTCTGAGCTACGAGCAGTACTTC CASSLRSLSYEQYF - TRBJ2-7 - TRBV5-5
TGCGCCAGCAGCCCCTGGGACAGGGGACCGACTGAAGCTTTCTTT CASSPWDRGPTEAFF few TRBJ1-1 TRBD1 TRBV5-1
TGTGCCAGCAGCACAGGGGGCGCGTCAAGGAGTGAGCAGTACTTC CASSTGGASRSEQYF - TRBJ2-7 TRBD1 TRBV6-5
TGTGCCAGTAGATTATCGGCGGTAACGAACACCGGGGAGCTGTTTTTT CASRLSAVTNTGELFF - TRBJ2-2 - TRBV19
TGTGCCAGCAGTTTAGGCGGGAGTTCGTACAATGAGCAGTTCTTC CASSLGGSSYNEQFF - TRBJ2-1 TRBD2 TRBV28
TGTGCCAGTAGTATTACGACAGTTGAAGCTTTCTTT CASSITTVEAFF - TRBJ1-1 - TRBV19
TGTGCCAGCAGTTTATTGGGGACAGGGGTTAATTCACCCCTCCACTTT CASSLLGTGVNSPLHF - TRBJ1-6 TRBD1 TRBV28
TGCGCCAGCAGCTTGGGGAACCATGGACAGGGGGGAGATACGCAGTATTTT CASSLGNHGQGGDTQYF - TRBJ2-3 TRBD1 TRBV5-1
TGTGCCAGTAGTAGGCCTGGGGACAGGGGGCGGAATGAGCAGTTCTTC CASSRPGDRGRNEQFF - TRBJ2-1 TRBD1 TRBV19
TGTGCCAGCAGTAGAAACAGGGGGCGGGCGGCTGAAAAACTGTTTTTT CASSRNRGRAAEKLFF - TRBJ1-4 TRBD1 TRBV28
TGTGCCAGCAGCCCTGACAGGCGACTCTCCTATAATTCACCCCTCCACTTT CASSPDRRLSYNSPLHF - TRBJ1-6 - TRBV5-6
TGTGCCAGCAGCCAGAGGACAGGAGCCCTTCCACGGCCCCAGCATTTT CASSQRTGALPRPQHF - TRBJ1-5 TRBD1 TRBV3-1/TRBV3-2
TGTGCCAGCAGATTAGACAGGGTGGACAATCAGCCCCAGCATTTT CASRLDRVDNQPQHF - TRBJ1-5 TRBD1 TRBV28
TGTGCCAGCTCACCTACGAAGCAGACTTGGACTGAAGCTTTCTTT CASSPTKQTWTEAFF - TRBJ1-1 - TRBV18
TGTGCCAGCAGCTTGTTCCTAGCGGGGGGGACAGATACGCAGTATTTT CASSLFLAGGTDTQYF - TRBJ2-3 TRBD2 TRBV5-4
TGCGCCAGCAGCTTGAGCGGGTTGAACACCGGGGAGCTGTTTTTT CASSLSGLNTGELFF - TRBJ2-2 - TRBV5-1
TGCAGCGTTGAAGGACAGGGGCAGGTCTTCTACACCTTC CSVEGQGQVFYTF - TRBJ1-2 TRBD1 TRBV29-1
TGTGCCAGCAGCCAAGTTCTTACAGCACATGAAAAACTGTTTTTT CASSQVLTAHEKLFF - TRBJ1-4 - TRBV3-1/TRBV3-2